Here is one T cell receptor (beta chain) with its context. Running of the assay took place at deep level. The assay was immunoSEQ multiplex PCR, and TCRdb's table has in-frame clones only and misses some. The sample lists 2,100,000 or so clones, around 95% seen once, with approximately 0.13% in the top ten. Every one of the donors was a Caucasian adult that lived in Nashville, Tennessee. The source of the sample is a study of shared clonotypes between healthy human individuals. The length of the CDR3 is 15 residues. V lost 4 bases and J lost 8, with 15 bases in between. CDR1 and CDR2 from the germline V gene are MNHEY and SVGAGI.

Sequenced input: naive CD4+ T cells sorted from blood. The subset is: CD45RA+ positively selected. J is TRBJ1-6 and V is TRBV6-5; no clear D. This TCR came from a man between 18 and 35 years old in good health. The CDR3 coding sequence is TGTGCCAGCAGTTCTCCAAGGGCGGAAGATTCACCCCTCCACTTT. Translated, it gives CASSSPRAEDSPLHF.